The entry below gives a single T cell receptor beta chain sequence along with its context. Its target is unknown. One junction end disagrees with the germline gene, perhaps due to a read error. The CDR3 length is 17 residues. A single record per CDR3 protein comes from TCRdb applying MiXCR to the reads. Of about 920,000 distinct CDR3 sequences in the sample, approximately 33% were seen once. This entry comes from a study of T cell repertoires in cytomegalovirus infection. The rearrangement links TRBV12-3 or TRBV12-4 to TRBJ1-5; 11 nucleotides line up with TRBD1. The receptor comes from a human donor in good health (CMV status not recorded). Some clones in this sample may be carry-over from other donors' samples. The sample here was cultured CD8+ T cells from PBMCs, taken from culture after CMV antigen stimulation. CDR3 nucleotide sequence: TGTGCCAACAGTCCCGGGACAGGGGGATATAGCAATCAGCCCCAGCATTTT. Its protein is CANSPGTGGYSNQPQHF.